These T cell receptor beta chains were read from a single sample in a study of OX40 agonist ivuxolimab in advanced cancers. Method: immunoSEQ multiplex PCR; TCRdb's copy keeps in-frame clones and lacks some. The data show over 60,000 clones, 89% seen once. Sequenced material: CD4+ or CD8+ T cells sorted from blood, taken in a trial of the OX40 agonist ivuxolimab. Receptor source: an adult with an advanced solid tumor such as melanoma, head and neck, liver or kidney cancer. The CDR3 runs from the conserved cysteine through the conserved F or W. Fields, in order: J gene, V gene, D gene, clone size, CDR3 protein, CDR3 DNA. A D gene is named only where the DNA matches it firmly. Size is stated for part of the rows, as once, few or many counts, or as a class when the clone is expanded.

TRBJ2-1 TRBV27 NA once CASSFQVPGAGAYNEQFF TGTGCCAGCAGTTTTCAAGTTCCGGGAGCCGGGGCGTACAATGAGCAGTTCTTC
TRBJ2-1 TRBV5-4 TRBD1 NA CASSNGQGMWNEQFF TGTGCCAGCAGCAACGGACAGGGGATGTGGAATGAGCAGTTCTTC
TRBJ2-5 TRBV2 NA NA CASRENQETQYF TGTGCCAGCAGGGAAAACCAAGAGACCCAGTACTTC
TRBJ2-4 TRBV10-3 NA NA CAISEGAENIQYF TGTGCCATCAGTGAGGGGGCGGAAAACATTCAGTACTTC
TRBJ1-4 TRBV30 NA NA CAWSAAMGFGANEKLFF TGTGCCTGGAGTGCTGCGATGGGTTTTGGCGCTAATGAAAAACTGTTTTTT
TRBJ1-5 TRBV18 NA NA CASSPTGRDQPQHF TGTGCCAGCTCACCAACAGGGCGGGATCAGCCCCAGCATTTT
TRBJ1-5 TRBV5-1 TRBD1 once CASSPTGGNQPQHF TGCGCCAGCAGCCCCACAGGGGGCAATCAGCCCCAGCATTTT
TRBJ1-2 TRBV5-4 NA NA CASSFKGRIYGYTF TGTGCCAGCAGCTTCAAGGGGAGGATCTATGGCTACACCTTC
TRBJ1-2 TRBV30 NA NA CAWSVQGYGYTF TGTGCCTGGAGTGTACAGGGCTATGGCTACACCTTC
TRBJ1-6 TRBV2 NA NA CASSEQTGPLVNSPLHF TGTGCCAGCAGTGAACAGACAGGACCTCTGGTTAATTCACCCCTCCACTTT
TRBJ2-1 TRBV19 NA NA CASRRDKSYNEQFF TGTGCCAGTAGAAGAGACAAGTCCTACAATGAGCAGTTCTTC